This T cell receptor beta chain stems from a study of blood T cell repertoires in COVID-19. Turning to the study itself: T cells, B-cell-depleted T cells, or PBMCs provided the cDNA or gDNA that served as material.

The germline CDR1 and CDR2 sequences are LGHDT and YNNKEL (reference sequence). The CDR3 loop spans 16 amino acids. J gave up 4 bases and V 1 base, and 9 bases lay outside the gene matches. Measured with immunoSEQ multiplex PCR; TCRdb has only the in-frame clones, and not every one. The sample consists of 70,000 to 95,000 clones, around four fifths of them appearing once. Sequencing input: peripheral blood. V usage is TRBV3-1 (or the pseudogene TRBV3-2) and J usage is TRBJ2-5; 7 positions match TRBD2. This TCR came from a woman aged 70 to 79 with active or convalescent COVID-19. The CDR3 reads CASSQGPRGRRETQYF. The DNA of the CDR3 is TGTGCCAGCAGCCAAGGTCCTCGCGGGAGAAGAGAGACCCAGTACTTC.